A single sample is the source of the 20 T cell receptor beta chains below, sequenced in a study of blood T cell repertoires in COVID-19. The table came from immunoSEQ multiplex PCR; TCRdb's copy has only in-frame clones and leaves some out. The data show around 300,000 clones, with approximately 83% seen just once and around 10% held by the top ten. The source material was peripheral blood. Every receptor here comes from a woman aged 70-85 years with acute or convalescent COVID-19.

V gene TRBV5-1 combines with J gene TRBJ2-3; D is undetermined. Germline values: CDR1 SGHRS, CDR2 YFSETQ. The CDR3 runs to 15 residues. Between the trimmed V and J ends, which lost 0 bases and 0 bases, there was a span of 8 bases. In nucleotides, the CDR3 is TGCGCCAGCAGCTTGGAAGCCGCCAGCACAGATACGCAGTATTTT. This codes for CASSLEAASTDTQYF.

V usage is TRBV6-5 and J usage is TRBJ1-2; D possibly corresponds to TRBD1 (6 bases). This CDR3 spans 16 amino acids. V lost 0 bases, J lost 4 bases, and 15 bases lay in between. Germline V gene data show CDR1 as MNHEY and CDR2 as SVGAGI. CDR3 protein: CASSYSARGGFYGYTF. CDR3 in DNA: TGTGCCAGCAGTTACTCGGCGAGGGGGGGCTTCTATGGCTACACCTTC.

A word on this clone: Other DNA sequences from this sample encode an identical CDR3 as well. CDR3 sequence reads: CSASRGNTEAFF. In DNA form, the CDR3 reads TGCAGTGCCAGTAGGGGGAACACTGAAGCTTTCTTT. The rearrangement joins TRBV20-1 to TRBJ1-1; possibly TRBD1 for D (5 bases). This CDR3 is 12 amino acids long. The germline V gene has CDR1 DFQATT and CDR2 SNEGSKA (reference sequence). V dropped 6 bases and J dropped 1 base, with 9 bases sitting between them.

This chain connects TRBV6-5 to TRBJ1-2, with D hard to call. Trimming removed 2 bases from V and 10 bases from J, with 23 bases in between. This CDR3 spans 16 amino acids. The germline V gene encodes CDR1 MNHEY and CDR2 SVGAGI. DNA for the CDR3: TGTGCCAGCAGTTACGACACATCCCCCCGATGGGCCTACTACACCTTC. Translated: CASSYDTSPRWAYYTF.

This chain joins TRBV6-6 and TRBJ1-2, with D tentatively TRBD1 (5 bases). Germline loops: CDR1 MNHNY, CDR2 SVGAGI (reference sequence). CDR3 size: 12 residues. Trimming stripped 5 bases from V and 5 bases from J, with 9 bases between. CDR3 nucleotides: TGTGCCAGCAGTCCAGGGCGATATGGCTACACCTTC. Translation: CASSPGRYGYTF.

CDR3 DNA: TGTGCCATCAGCGATACTAGCGGGGGGCCGCCGGGCACAGATACGCAGTATTTT. Translation gives CAISDTSGGPPGTDTQYF. The chain joins TRBV10-3 to TRBJ2-3; TRBD2 matches at 12 bases. Germline values: CDR1 ENHRY, CDR2 SYGVKD. This CDR3 has 18 amino acids. V dropped 6 bases and J dropped 1; count of bases not matched to a gene: 11.

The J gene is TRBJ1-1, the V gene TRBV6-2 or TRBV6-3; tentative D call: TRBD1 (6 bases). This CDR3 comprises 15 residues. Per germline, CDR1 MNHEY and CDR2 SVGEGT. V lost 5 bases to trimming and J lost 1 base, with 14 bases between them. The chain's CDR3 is CASSRSGAQNTEAFF. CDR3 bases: TGTGCCAGCAGTAGGTCAGGGGCCCAGAACACTGAAGCTTTCTTT.

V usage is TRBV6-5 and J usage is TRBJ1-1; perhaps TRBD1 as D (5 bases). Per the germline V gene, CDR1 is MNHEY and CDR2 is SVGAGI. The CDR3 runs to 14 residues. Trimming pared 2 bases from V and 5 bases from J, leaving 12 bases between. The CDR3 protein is CASSYHGARTEAFF. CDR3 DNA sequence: TGTGCCAGCAGTTACCATGGGGCGCGGACTGAAGCTTTCTTT.

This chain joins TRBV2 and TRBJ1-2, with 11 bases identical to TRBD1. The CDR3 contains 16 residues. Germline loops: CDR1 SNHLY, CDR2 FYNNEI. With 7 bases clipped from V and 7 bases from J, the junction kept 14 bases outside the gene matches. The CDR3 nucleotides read TGTGCCAGCAAAAGGACCGGGACAGGGGGTCTGGGTGGCTACACCTTC. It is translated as CASKRTGTGGLGGYTF.

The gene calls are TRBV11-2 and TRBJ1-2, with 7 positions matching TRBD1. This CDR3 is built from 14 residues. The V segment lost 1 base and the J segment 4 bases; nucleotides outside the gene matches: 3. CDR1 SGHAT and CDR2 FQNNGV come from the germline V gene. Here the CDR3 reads CASSLVGQVYGYTF. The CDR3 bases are TGTGCCAGCAGCTTAGTCGGACAGGTCTATGGCTACACCTTC.

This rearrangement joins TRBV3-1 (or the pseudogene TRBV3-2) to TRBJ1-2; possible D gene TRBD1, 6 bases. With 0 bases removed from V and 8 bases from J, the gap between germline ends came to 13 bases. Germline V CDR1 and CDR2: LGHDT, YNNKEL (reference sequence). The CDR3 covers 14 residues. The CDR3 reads CASSQDLPGGGYTF. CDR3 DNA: TGTGCCAGCAGCCAAGATCTGCCGGGGGGCGGCTACACCTTC.

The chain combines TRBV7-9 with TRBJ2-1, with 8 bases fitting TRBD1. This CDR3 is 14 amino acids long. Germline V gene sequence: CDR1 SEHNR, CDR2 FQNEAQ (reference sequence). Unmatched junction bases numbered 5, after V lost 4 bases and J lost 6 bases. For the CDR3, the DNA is TGTGCCAGCAGCTCCGGACAGGGAGGCAATGAGCAGTTCTTC. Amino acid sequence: CASSSGQGGNEQFF. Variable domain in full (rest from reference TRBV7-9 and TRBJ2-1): DTGVSQNPRHKITKRGQNVTFRCDPISEHNRLYWYRQTLGQGPEFLTYFQNEAQLEKSRLLSDRFSAERPKGSFSTLEIQRTEQGDSAMYLCASSSGQGGNEQFFGPGTRLTVL.

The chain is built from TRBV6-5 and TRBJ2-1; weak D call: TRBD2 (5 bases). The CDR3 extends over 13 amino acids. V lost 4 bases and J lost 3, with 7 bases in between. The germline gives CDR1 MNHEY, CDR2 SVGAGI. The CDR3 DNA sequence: TGTGCCAGCAGTTCCCGGGACTACAATGAGCAGTTCTTC. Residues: CASSSRDYNEQFF.

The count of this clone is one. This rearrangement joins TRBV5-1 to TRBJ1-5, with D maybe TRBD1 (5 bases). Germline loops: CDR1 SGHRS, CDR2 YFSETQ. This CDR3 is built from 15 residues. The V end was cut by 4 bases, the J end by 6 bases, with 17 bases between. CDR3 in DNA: TGCGCCAGCAGCCCGTCCTCGGGGGTCGGTCAGCCCCAGCATTTT. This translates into CASSPSSGVGQPQHF.

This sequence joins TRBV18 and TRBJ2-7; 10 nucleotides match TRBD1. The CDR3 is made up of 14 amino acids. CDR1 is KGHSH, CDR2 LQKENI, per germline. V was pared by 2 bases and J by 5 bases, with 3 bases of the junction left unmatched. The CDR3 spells CASSPGTGANEQYF. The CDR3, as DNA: TGTGCCAGCTCACCAGGGACAGGGGCCAACGAGCAGTACTTC.

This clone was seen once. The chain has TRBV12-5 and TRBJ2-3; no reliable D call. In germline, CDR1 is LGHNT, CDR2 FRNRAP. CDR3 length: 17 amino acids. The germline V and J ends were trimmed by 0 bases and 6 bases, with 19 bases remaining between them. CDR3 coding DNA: TGTGCTAGTGGTTTGGTACTTTCCAGGAATATCTCCGATACGCAGTATTTT. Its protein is CASGLVLSRNISDTQYF. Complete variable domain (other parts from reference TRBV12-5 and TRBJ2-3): DARVTQTPRHKVTEMGQEVTMRCQPILGHNTVFWYRQTMMQGLELLAYFRNRAPLDDSGMPKDRFSAEMPDATLATLKIQPSEPRDSAVYFCASGLVLSRNISDTQYFGPGTRLTVL.

In DNA form, the CDR3 reads TGTGCCAGCACAAAAGGGACTAGCGCTGAGACCCAGTACTTC. It is translated as CASTKGTSAETQYF. This rearrangement joins TRBV2 to TRBJ2-5, with 10 bases identical to TRBD2. The junction had 7 bases not matched to a gene; V was cut back by 7 bases and J by 5 bases. CDR3 length equals 14 residues. Germline V gene sequence: CDR1 SNHLY, CDR2 FYNNEI.

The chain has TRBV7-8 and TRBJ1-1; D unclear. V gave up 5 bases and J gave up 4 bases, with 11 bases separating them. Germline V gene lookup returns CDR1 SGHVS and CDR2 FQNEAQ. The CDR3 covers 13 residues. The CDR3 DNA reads TGTGCCAGCAGCCTTACGGTACTCACTGAAGCTTTCTTT. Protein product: CASSLTVLTEAFF.

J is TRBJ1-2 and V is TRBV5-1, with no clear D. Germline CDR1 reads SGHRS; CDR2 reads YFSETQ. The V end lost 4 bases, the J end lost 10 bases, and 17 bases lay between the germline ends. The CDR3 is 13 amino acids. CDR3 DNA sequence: TGCGCCAGCAGCCCCCCACTGGAGGAATACTACACCTTC. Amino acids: CASSPPLEEYYTF.

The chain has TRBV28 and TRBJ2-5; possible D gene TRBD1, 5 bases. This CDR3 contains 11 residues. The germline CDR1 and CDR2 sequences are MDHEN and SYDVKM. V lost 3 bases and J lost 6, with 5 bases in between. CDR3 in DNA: TGTGCCAGCAGTTTGGGGCAGACCCAGTACTTC. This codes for CASSLGQTQYF.